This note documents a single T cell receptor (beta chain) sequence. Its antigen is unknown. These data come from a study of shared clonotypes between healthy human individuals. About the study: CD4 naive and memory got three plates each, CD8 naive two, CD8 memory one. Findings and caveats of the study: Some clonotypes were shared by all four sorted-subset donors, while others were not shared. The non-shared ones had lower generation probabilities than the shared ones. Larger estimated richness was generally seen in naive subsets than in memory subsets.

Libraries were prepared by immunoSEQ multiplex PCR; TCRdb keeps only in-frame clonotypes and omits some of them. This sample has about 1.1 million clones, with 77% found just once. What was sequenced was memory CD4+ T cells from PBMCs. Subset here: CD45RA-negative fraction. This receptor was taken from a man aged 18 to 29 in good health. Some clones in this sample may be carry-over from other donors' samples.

CDR3: CASSPPDRGRNIQYF. CDR3 nucleotides: TGTGCCAGCAGCCCGCCCGACAGGGGACGAAACATTCAGTACTTC. The chain joins TRBV11-1 to TRBJ2-4; 8 nucleotides match TRBD1. The CDR3 totals 15 residues. The J segment lost 6 bases and the V segment lost 5 bases, leaving 9 bases of the junction unmatched. The germline V gene has CDR1 SGHAT and CDR2 FQDESV (reference sequence). The complete variable domain, with remaining parts taken from reference TRBV11-1 and TRBJ2-4, reads EAEVAQSPRYKITEKSQAVAFWCDPISGHATLYWYRQILGQGPELLVQFQDESVVDDSQLPKDRFSAERLKGVDSTLKIQPAELGDSAMYLCASSPPDRGRNIQYFGAGTRLSVL.